The 10 T cell receptor beta chains below all came from one sample that was sequenced in a study of blood T cell repertoires in COVID-19. Generated by immunoSEQ multiplex PCR, the TCRdb table keeps only in-frame clones and is missing some. This table holds 150,000 to 200,000 clones, approximately 80% found once. The sample consisted of peripheral blood. These receptor sequences come from a man over 45 who had recovered from COVID-19.

V and J are TRBV5-6 and TRBJ1-1, with a tentative D call TRBD1 (5 bases). CDR1 and CDR2 from the germline V gene are SGHDT and YYEEEE. This CDR3 contains 12 residues. The V gene lost 2 bases and the J gene lost 5 bases, with 7 bases spanning the gap. DNA for the CDR3: TGTGCCAGCAGCTTAGGGGTGACTGAAGCTTTCTTT. Translated: CASSLGVTEAFF.

The chain links TRBV6-1 to TRBJ2-1; 7 nucleotides line up with TRBD2. Germline values: CDR1 MNHNS, CDR2 SASEGT. V was clipped by 0 bases and J by 8 bases; unmatched bases: 4. CDR3 length: 14 amino acids. CDR3 protein: CASSEAWGLHEQFF. In DNA form, the CDR3 reads TGTGCCAGCAGTGAAGCGTGGGGACTACATGAGCAGTTCTTC.

This sequence joins TRBV20-1 and TRBJ1-1, with D possibly matching TRBD1 (5 bases). The germline CDR1 and CDR2 sequences are DFQATT and SNEGSKA (reference sequence). Trimming took off 3 bases at V and 4 bases at J, with 12 bases between the two ends. The CDR3 covers 13 residues. The CDR3 region has the DNA TGCAGTGCTAGTCTACAGGTAGGCACTGAAGCTTTCTTT. Translated: CSASLQVGTEAFF.

This rearrangement joins TRBV11-2 to TRBJ1-4; D is undetermined. Germline-derived CDR1 and CDR2 are SGHAT and FQNNGV. The CDR3 consists of 15 residues. The V gene lost 1 base and the J gene lost 8 bases, with 14 bases spanning the gap. The CDR3 bases are TGTGCCAGCAGCTTAGTCCGAGGGCTAGAGGAAAAACTGTTTTTT. It is translated as CASSLVRGLEEKLFF.

The chain recombines TRBV19 with TRBJ1-2; 7 bases fit TRBD1. The CDR3 runs to 15 residues. Trimming at V came to 7 bases and at J to 2 bases, leaving 10 bases not matched to a gene. Germline V gives CDR1 LNHDA, CDR2 SQIVND (reference sequence). In DNA, the CDR3 is TGTGCCAGTAAGGGCGGGACAGCCGTCAACTATGGCTACACCTTC. This sequence encodes CASKGGTAVNYGYTF.

The chain couples TRBV10-3 to TRBJ1-5, with no clear D. This CDR3 is 12 amino acids long. CDR1 is ENHRY and CDR2 is SYGVKD in the germline V gene. Deletions cut 5 bases from V and 2 bases from J, with 4 bases between. CDR3 in amino acids: CAISTGNQPQHF. The CDR3 DNA sequence: TGTGCCATCAGTACAGGCAATCAGCCCCAGCATTTT.

The J gene is TRBJ1-6, the V gene TRBV3-1 (or the pseudogene TRBV3-2); D not resolved. With 4 bases removed from V and 8 bases from J, the gap between germline ends came to 12 bases. The CDR3 covers 14 residues. Germline CDR1 is LGHDT and CDR2 is YNNKEL (reference sequence). CDR3 amino acids: CASSLKVGDSPLHF. The CDR3 nucleotides read TGTGCCAGCAGCCTGAAAGTCGGTGATTCACCCCTCCACTTT.

The chain carries TRBV7-6 and TRBJ2-1; D is perhaps TRBD2 (6 bases). The ends were cut back, 4 bases at V and 6 bases at J, with 16 bases in the middle. CDR3 size: 15 residues. Germline lookup yields CDR1 SGHVS and CDR2 FNYEAQ. CDR3 protein: CASSSPRGLGNEQFF. CDR3 DNA: TGTGCCAGCAGCTCCCCTCGGGGGTTAGGCAATGAGCAGTTCTTC.

This chain joins TRBV5-1 and TRBJ2-5; D might be TRBD1 (6 bases). The V gene lost 7 bases and the J gene lost 2 bases, with 9 bases spanning the gap. Germline lookup yields CDR1 SGHRS and CDR2 YFSETQ. The CDR3 is 12 residues long. Here the CDR3 DNA reads TGCGCCAGCGGCAGGGGACAAGAGACCCAGTACTTC. Translated: CASGRGQETQYF.

In this sample, this clone turned up many times. The chain employs TRBV16 and TRBJ2-7; D unresolved. Trimming removed 0 bases from V and 0 bases from J, with 15 bases in between. CDR1 KGHSY and CDR2 FQNENV come from the germline V gene. The CDR3 consists of 17 residues. The CDR3 region is CASSQSGLLSSSYEQYF. The CDR3 DNA reads as TGTGCCAGCAGCCAATCAGGTTTACTCTCTAGCTCCTACGAGCAGTACTTC.